This T cell receptor (beta chain) was captured in a study of T cells in Graves' hyperthyroidism and ophthalmopathy. Study in general: At initial diagnosis, before any treatment had begun, peripheral blood was obtained. General study results and limits: In validation, the model predicted ophthalmopathy. These predictions came a median around 5.9 months before onset.

This clonotype was seen repeatedly, ten times or more. Its antigen is currently unknown. Ophthalmopathy patients had moderate-to-severe active disease, CAS ≥3, NOSPECS ≥4, and disease duration under 3 months. What was amplified from RNA transcripts were TCR beta CDR3 regions. HTBI primers were used for first-round RT-PCR of the TCR CDR3. TCRdb redid the calling of the multiplex PCR reads with MiXCR, one entry per CDR3 protein. The table records about 270,000 distinct CDR3 sequences, roughly a quarter of them present only once. Germline lookup yields CDR1 MDHEN and CDR2 SYDVKM. This CDR3 comprises 14 residues. The ends were cut back, 5 bases at V and 1 base at J, with 11 bases in the middle.

The clonotype was recovered from a woman in her thirties or forties with Graves' ophthalmopathy. What was sequenced was blood. V and J are TRBV28 and TRBJ1-1, with no clear D. CDR3 residues: CASSLLPSNTEAFF. The CDR3 nucleotides read TGTGCCAGCAGTCTCCTCCCATCGAACACTGAAGCTTTCTTT.